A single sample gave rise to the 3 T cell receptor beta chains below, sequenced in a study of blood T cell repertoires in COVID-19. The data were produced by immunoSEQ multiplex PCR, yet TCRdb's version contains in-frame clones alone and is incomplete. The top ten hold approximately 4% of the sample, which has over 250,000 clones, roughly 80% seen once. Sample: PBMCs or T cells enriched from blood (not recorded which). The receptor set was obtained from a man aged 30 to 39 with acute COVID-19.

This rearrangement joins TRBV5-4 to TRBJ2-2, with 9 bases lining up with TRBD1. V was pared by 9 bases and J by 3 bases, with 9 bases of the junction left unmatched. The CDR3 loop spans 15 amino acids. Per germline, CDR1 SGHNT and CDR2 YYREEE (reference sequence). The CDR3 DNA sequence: TGTGCCACCCTACAGGGGGCGCGTGACACCGGGGAGCTGTTTTTT. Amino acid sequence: CATLQGARDTGELFF. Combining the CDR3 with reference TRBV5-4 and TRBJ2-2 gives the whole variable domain ETGVTQSPTHLIKTRGQQVTLRCSSQSGHNTVSWYQQALGQGPQFIFQYYREEENGRGNFPPRFSGLQFPNYSSELNVNALELDDSALYLCATLQGARDTGELFFGEGSRLTVL.

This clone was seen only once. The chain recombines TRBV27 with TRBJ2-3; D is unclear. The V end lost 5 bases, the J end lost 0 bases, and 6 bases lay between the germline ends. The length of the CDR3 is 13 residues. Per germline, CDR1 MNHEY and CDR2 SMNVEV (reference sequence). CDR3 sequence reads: CASSLTSTDTQYF. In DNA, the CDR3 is TGTGCCAGCAGTCTAACTAGCACAGATACGCAGTATTTT.

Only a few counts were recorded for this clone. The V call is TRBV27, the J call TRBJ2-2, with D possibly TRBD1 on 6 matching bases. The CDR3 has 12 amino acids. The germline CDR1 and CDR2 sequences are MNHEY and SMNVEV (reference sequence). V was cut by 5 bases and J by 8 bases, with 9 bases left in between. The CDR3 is CASSQQGGELFF. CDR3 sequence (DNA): TGTGCCAGCAGTCAACAGGGTGGGGAGCTGTTTTTT.